This T cell receptor beta chain derives from a study of early T cells in non-severe SARS-CoV-2 infection (dated by TCRdb to about 2021). Regarding the research as a whole: Because TCR sequencing relied on bulk RNA taken from unsorted whole blood, pairing of alpha and beta chains was not possible.

The study was a case-control design nested within a healthcare worker cohort in London, UK, with weekly nasopharyngeal swab PCR tests and blood sampling. Healthcare workers were recruited between 23 and 31 March 2020, during the week of the UK lockdown, and were followed weekly for up to roughly 16 weeks. Findings and caveats that apply to the study as a whole: Matching against VDJdb was skewed toward anti-spike CD8 responses, likely underestimated virus-specific expansions, and missed private and CD4 specificities.

In this sample, this clonotype turned up many times. The specificity of this receptor is unknown. There are no base qualities to consult, and no much larger clone falls within one base. Receptor libraries were prepared by 5' RACE. This sample was sequenced with a NextSeq 500. In the TCR library protocol, unique molecular identifiers were attached to individual cDNA molecules to correct for PCR bias and sequencing error. Both TCR alpha and beta chains were sequenced, and tight co-correlation was observed between alpha and beta sequence abundances in each sample. Per the original workflow: Decombinator V4 was used to annotate the V gene, J gene and CDR3 of the TCR sequences. Expanded TCRs were defined as changing significantly between any two time points under a Poisson model with p below 0.0001. Abundances of TCRs were expressed as counts per million after normalisation to the total number of TCRs sequenced in each sample. VDJdb, accessed 1 November 2021, was searched for CMV, EBV and SARS-CoV-2 annotated TCRs, with TCRs annotated for multiple antigens excluded. The raw public data were reprocessed by TCRdb itself: fastp quality trimming at Q25, MiXCR clonotype calling, in-frame beta chains only. Rows are unified per CDR3 protein, each entry keeping the most common DNA and genes. The V and J calls were not made by the authors but by TCRdb's processing. This sample is represented by 37,000 or so distinct CDR3 sequences; over 4% of them were singletons. The leading ten clones occupy approximately 4.8% of the sample.

This sequence was found in an adult who was a healthcare worker with PCR-confirmed SARS-CoV-2 infection or an uninfected control (not recorded which). Material: whole blood.

The CDR3 has the sequence CASSFLAADETQYF. The nucleotide sequence is given as TGTGCCAGCAGCTTTCTAGCGGCGGATGAGACCCAGTACTTC. This chain joins TRBV11-2 to TRBJ2-5, with 7 junctional bases fitting TRBD2. From V the trimming removes 3 bases and from J it removes 5 bases, while the gene matches leave 6 bases of the junction unaccounted for. Including the terminal cysteine and phenylalanine, the CDR3 comprises 14 residues. The only DNA kept is the CDR3, 42 bases in frame from the first base. CDR1 SGHAT and CDR2 FQNNGV were looked up in the germline V gene.